This T cell receptor beta chain was sequenced during a study of cytotoxic CD8 clonotypes in ibrutinib-treated CLL. Notes on the study in general: Clonality increased at ibrutinib response and stayed stable in sustained remission. At progression, however, it fell back toward baseline. Public clonotypes proved infrequent, and on treatment they shrank or remained steady.

Turning to this clone: Its antigen is currently unknown.

Clones were sequenced by immunoSEQ multiplex PCR, and TCRdb holds only the in-frame ones, with some missing. Of around 310,000 clones detected, roughly 80% appear once; the ten largest clones hold approximately 7%. This clonotype was sampled from a human donor with chronic lymphocytic leukemia. Sequencing was performed on PBMCs, taken before ibrutinib treatment.

CDR3 bases: TGCGCCAGCAGCGTAAATCCAGGGGGCACAGCGGGAAACACCATATATTTT. Its translation is CASSVNPGGTAGNTIYF. This chain uses TRBV5-1 with TRBJ1-3; 8 bases are shared with TRBD1. Germline CDR1 reads SGHRS; CDR2 reads YFSETQ. The CDR3 sequence is 17 residues long. V lost 4 bases and J lost 4; bases outside the gene matches: 13.